The 27 T cell receptor beta chains in this list originate from one sample, sequenced in a study of T cells in Graves' hyperthyroidism and ophthalmopathy. Researchers amplified the TCR beta CDR3 regions from RNA transcripts. The HTBI primer set served for first-round RT-PCR of the TCR CDR3. TCRdb reprocessed the multiplex PCR reads with MiXCR, giving one entry per CDR3 protein. This table has roughly 300,000 distinct CDR3 sequences, around a fifth appearing once. The specimen sequenced was blood. The receptors come from a woman in her forties or fifties with Graves' hyperthyroidism.

The chain uses TRBV2 and TRBJ1-3; no clear D. This CDR3 is built from 13 residues. The V and J ends lost 1 base and 4 bases respectively, with 5 bases between them. Looked up from germline, CDR1 is SNHLY and CDR2 is FYNNEI. The CDR3 sequence is CASSEGRGNTIYF. CDR3 sequence (DNA): TGTGCCAGCAGTGAAGGTCGGGGAAACACCATATATTTT.

This rearrangement joins TRBV10-3 to TRBJ1-2; TRBD1 is a possible D gene (6 bases). Per the germline V gene, CDR1 is ENHRY and CDR2 is SYGVKD. The CDR3 sequence is 14 residues long. V dropped 6 bases and J dropped 0 bases, with 11 bases sitting between them. The CDR3, as DNA: TGTGCCATCAGACAGGGAACCGCTAACTATGGCTACACCTTC. Translating it yields CAIRQGTANYGYTF.

This chain connects TRBV28 to TRBJ1-5; 9 bases are shared with TRBD1. The CDR3 is made up of 18 amino acids. V shed 2 bases, J shed 2 bases, and the junction held 10 bases outside the gene matches. From germline, CDR1 is MDHEN and CDR2 SYDVKM. The chain's CDR3 is CASSLRWTGDGGNQPQHF. In nucleotides, the CDR3 is TGTGCCAGCAGTTTAAGATGGACAGGGGATGGGGGCAATCAGCCCCAGCATTTT.

This clonotype was recorded many times. The chain couples TRBV20-1 to TRBJ1-4; 12 nucleotides line up with TRBD1. The CDR3 has 14 residues. With V trimmed by 6 bases and J by 7 bases, 6 bases remained unmatched. Germline V gene data show CDR1 as DFQATT and CDR2 as SNEGSKA (reference sequence). The CDR3 region is CSASGQGAGEKLFF. DNA for the CDR3: TGCAGTGCATCGGGACAGGGGGCGGGTGAAAAACTGTTTTTT.

This clonotype was detected ten times or more. The chain links TRBV6-1 to TRBJ2-3; the D gene is possibly TRBD2 (6 bases). The CDR3 spans 16 residues. Trimming took 5 bases from V and 5 from J, leaving 20 bases between them. Germline V CDR1 and CDR2: MNHNS, SASEGT. The CDR3 here is CASSRRGGTREDTQYF. The DNA for the CDR3 is TGTGCCAGCAGTCGAAGGGGCGGGACGCGGGAAGATACGCAGTATTTT.

At least ten counts were recorded for this clonotype. The V gene is TRBV6-1, the J gene TRBJ2-7, with TRBD1 matching over 10 bases. The CDR3 has 15 amino acids. The V gene end was trimmed by 5 bases and the J gene end by 3 bases; junction bases not matched to a gene: 7. The germline CDR1 and CDR2 sequences are MNHNS and SASEGT. The CDR3 coding sequence is TGTGCCAGCAGTTACCGGGACAGGGGAAGCTACGAGCAGTACTTC. Encoded protein: CASSYRDRGSYEQYF.

Here the CDR3 DNA reads TGTGCCATCATGGACGCACAAAGCGTGGGCACAGATACGCAGTATTTT. This sequence encodes CAIMDAQSVGTDTQYF. V and J are TRBV10-3 and TRBJ2-3; D is ambiguous. V shed 7 bases and J shed 1 base, with 18 bases lying between them. CDR1 ENHRY and CDR2 SYGVKD come from the germline V gene. The CDR3 is 16 amino acids.

This clonotype was seen at least ten times. V gene TRBV2 combines with J gene TRBJ2-7; D gene uncertain. V lost 6 bases and J 3 bases, leaving 9 bases between the germline ends. This CDR3 is built from 12 residues. Germline CDR1 SNHLY, CDR2 FYNNEI. The CDR3 region is CASRRQNYEQYF. The DNA of the CDR3 is TGTGCCAGCAGGCGGCAGAACTACGAGCAGTACTTC.

Ten or more counts support this clonotype. The chain employs TRBV6-1 and TRBJ2-7, with 7 bases aligning to TRBD1. The CDR3 consists of 15 residues. Germline V gene lookup returns CDR1 MNHNS and CDR2 SASEGT. After removal of 7 bases from V and 0 bases from J, the junction contained 9 bases not matched to a gene. As DNA, the CDR3 is TGTGCCAGCATCCTTGACAGGGCCCGCTCCTACGAGCAGTACTTC. Its protein is CASILDRARSYEQYF.

This chain uses TRBV28 with TRBJ1-6, with 9 nucleotides matching TRBD1. This CDR3 has 15 amino acids. Germline assignment: CDR1 MDHEN and CDR2 SYDVKM. V dropped 2 bases and J dropped 7; count of bases not matched to a gene: 3. In DNA form, the CDR3 reads TGTGCCAGCAGTTTAGGACAGGGGAGAAATTCACCCCTCCACTTT. Its translation: CASSLGQGRNSPLHF.

This clonotype has only a few counts. This chain links TRBV10-2 with TRBJ2-1; 8 bases map to TRBD2. The CDR3 loop spans 14 amino acids. Unmatched junction bases numbered 6, after V lost 3 bases and J lost 8 bases. Germline loops: CDR1 WSHSY, CDR2 SAAADI. CDR3 loop: CASSDSGSGYEQFF. The DNA for the CDR3 is TGCGCCAGCAGTGACAGCGGGAGTGGCTATGAGCAGTTCTTC.

This clonotype was seen ten or more times. The chain recombines TRBV20-1 with TRBJ2-5; D is perhaps TRBD1 (5 bases). V lost 1 base, J lost 5 bases, and 8 bases lay in between. The CDR3 has 12 residues. Germline V gives CDR1 DFQATT, CDR2 SNEGSKA (reference sequence). The DNA of the CDR3 is TGCAGTGCTAGAGGGGGCGCGGAGACCCAGTACTTC. Translation gives CSARGGAETQYF.

J is TRBJ1-2 and V is TRBV12-3 or TRBV12-4; D unclear. The CDR3 is made up of 15 amino acids. V lost 2 bases to trimming and J lost 8 bases, with 18 bases between them. The CDR3 protein is CASSLRSADLYGYTF. The CDR3 DNA reads TGTGCCAGCAGTTTACGGTCAGCCGACCTCTACGGCTACACCTTC.

As to this clonotype: A much larger clone is a single base away; this may be a read error. The rearrangement links TRBV11-1 to TRBJ2-1, with TRBD2 matching 7 bases. The J segment lost 2 bases and the V segment lost 3 bases, leaving 4 bases of the junction unmatched. Germline CDR1 SGHAT, CDR2 FQDESV (reference sequence). This CDR3 has 15 amino acids. CDR3 protein: CASSFGGSTYNEQFF. CDR3 in DNA: TGTGCCAGCAGCTTTGGCGGGAGCACCTACAATGAGCAGTTCTTC.

This clonotype was found a few times. The chain is built from TRBV2 and TRBJ2-5; 9 bases line up with TRBD2. Germline V CDR1 and CDR2: SNHLY, FYNNEI. The length of the CDR3 is 15 residues. The junction had 4 bases not matched to a gene; V was cut back by 1 base and J by 4 bases. The CDR3 sequence: CASSEGGGAGETQYF. Here the CDR3 DNA reads TGTGCCAGCAGTGAAGGCGGGGGGGCCGGAGAGACCCAGTACTTC.

This clonotype came up many times. The chain joins TRBV7-9 to TRBJ2-7, with unresolved D. In germline, CDR1 is SEHNR, CDR2 FQNEAQ (reference sequence). The V gene lost 6 bases and the J gene lost 5 bases, with 11 bases spanning the gap. The CDR3 loop spans 12 amino acids. CDR3 nucleotides: TGTGCCAGCAGGGGATATTGGGACGAGCAGTACTTC. Its translation: CASRGYWDEQYF.

This chain links TRBV14 with TRBJ2-1; 11 bases are a match to TRBD2. CDR3 length: 16 residues. V lost 4 bases and J lost 8; bases outside the gene matches: 10. CDR1 is SGHDN, CDR2 FVKESK, per germline. As DNA, the CDR3 is TGTGCCAGCAGCCCGTATAGCGGGAGGGATACGGATGAGCAGTTCTTC. The encoded protein is CASSPYSGRDTDEQFF.

This clonotype was counted at least ten times. The chain is built from TRBV30 and TRBJ1-2, with a weak D call TRBD1 (5 bases). Per germline, CDR1 GTSNPN and CDR2 SVGIG (reference sequence). V was pared by 7 bases and J by 3 bases, with 12 bases between. The CDR3 consists of 12 residues. CDR3 residues: CALSRDHYGYTF. CDR3 bases: TGTGCCTTATCCAGGGACCACTATGGCTACACCTTC.

J is TRBJ1-2 and V is TRBV14; D is possibly TRBD1 (5 bases). The CDR3 covers 14 residues. Germline CDR1 SGHDN, CDR2 FVKESK. V was shortened by 6 bases and J by 4 bases, with 15 bases between the two germline ends. CDR3 in DNA: TGTGCCAGCAGGAGAGGAAGGGGACCCTATGGCTACACCTTC. Translated: CASRRGRGPYGYTF.

The genes are TRBV30 and TRBJ1-1, with TRBD1 matching over 7 bases. The CDR3 loop spans 13 amino acids. CDR1 GTSNPN and CDR2 SVGIG come from the germline V gene (reference sequence). Losses at the gene ends were 4 bases for V and 5 bases for J; bases not matched to a gene: 7. CDR3 in DNA: TGTGCCTGGAACCGGGACAGAGGAACTGAAGCTTTCTTT. This sequence encodes CAWNRDRGTEAFF.

This clonotype came up many times. The chain has TRBV20-1 and TRBJ2-3; weak D call: TRBD2 (7 bases). The germline V and J ends were trimmed by 5 bases and 5 bases, with 26 bases remaining between them. This CDR3 region has 17 residues. Germline loops: CDR1 DFQATT, CDR2 SNEGSKA (reference sequence). For the CDR3, the DNA is TGCAGTGCTCGCTTACCTCTGGGGGGGGGCTTAGTAGATACGCAGTATTTT. This codes for CSARLPLGGGLVDTQYF.

The genes are TRBV24-1 and TRBJ2-2; D remains ambiguous. V shed 8 bases and J shed 1 base, with 13 bases lying between them. This CDR3 has 15 amino acids. Germline CDR1 is KGHDR and CDR2 is SFDVKD. This CDR3 reads CATNDLGRNTGELFF. The CDR3 DNA reads TGTGCCACCAATGACTTAGGCAGGAACACCGGGGAGCTGTTTTTT.

This clonotype was observed at least ten times. The chain joins TRBV28 to TRBJ1-5; TRBD1 matches at 11 bases. This CDR3 contains 19 residues. V was clipped by 6 bases and J by 0 bases; unmatched bases: 13. Per the germline V gene, CDR1 is MDHEN and CDR2 is SYDVKM. The DNA for the CDR3 is TGTGCCAGCAGGCACTACGGACAGGGGGCACAATATAGCAATCAGCCCCAGCATTTT. As protein: CASRHYGQGAQYSNQPQHF.

As regards this clonotype: A much larger clonotype is one base distant, so this may be a read error. This chain joins TRBV7-9 and TRBJ2-7; D remains unclear. The tail of the sequence fits TRBJ2-1 better, so the J call may be wrong. There are 14 residues in the CDR3. Germline CDR1 is SEHNR and CDR2 is FQNEAQ (reference sequence). CDR3 sequence (DNA): TGTGCCAGCAGCTTAGCGTTAACAGTTTACGAGCAGTTCTTC. Its translation is CASSLALTVYEQFF.

This clonotype appeared many times. The chain links TRBV12-3 or TRBV12-4 to TRBJ1-1, with 7 bases fitting TRBD1. The CDR3 sequence is 13 residues long. The V and J ends lost 6 bases and 10 bases, in that order; junction bases with no gene match: 11. CDR3: CASRSDRDVRAFF. In nucleotides, the CDR3 is TGTGCCAGCAGGAGCGACAGGGACGTACGAGCTTTCTTT.

The rearrangement uses TRBV12-3 or TRBV12-4 and TRBJ1-6; 7 positions agree with TRBD1. CDR3 length: 16 residues. The trim removed 6 bases at V and 9 bases at J, leaving 14 bases unmatched. CDR3 nucleotide sequence: TGTGCCAGCAGAGGCGACAGGGAGGGTCGGGTTTCACCCCTCCACTTT. As protein: CASRGDREGRVSPLHF.

For this clonotype: A much larger clone lies a single base off, so this may be a read error. The genes are TRBV11-3 and TRBJ1-6; D is uncertain. The V gene lost 6 bases and the J gene lost 7 bases, with 10 bases spanning the gap. CDR1 and CDR2 from the germline V gene are SGHNT and YENEEA. The CDR3 contains 13 residues. The CDR3 protein is CASRVNRNSPLHF. Here the CDR3 DNA reads TGTGCCAGCAGAGTAAACAGAAATTCACCCCTCCACTTT.